The rows below give T cell receptor beta chains drawn from one sample of a study of blood T cell repertoires in COVID-19. Libraries were prepared by immunoSEQ multiplex PCR; TCRdb keeps only in-frame clonotypes and omits some of them. This table has more than 200,000 clones, approximately 88% appearing once. Source material: PBMCs or T cells enriched from blood (not recorded which). The receptors originated from a woman aged 30 to 39 who had been exposed to COVID-19. Each CDR3 is given with its conserved first and last residue. The D gene is left open where the match is weak. The size field is filled for only some rows; it gives once, few, many or a size class.

TRBV5-1,15,once,TRBJ1-1,-,CASSPRGPLGAEAFF,TGCGCCAGCAGCCCCCGCGGGCCGCTTGGCGCTGAAGCTTTCTTT
TRBV18,17,-,TRBJ2-7,TRBD2,CASSPPRIAGGSYEQYF,TGTGCCAGCTCACCACCGAGAATAGCGGGAGGGTCCTACGAGCAGTACTTC
TRBV11-2,15,once,TRBJ2-3,-,CASSLGGDIFDTQYF,TGTGCCAGCAGCTTAGGAGGGGACATTTTTGATACGCAGTATTTT
TRBV6-2/TRBV6-3,12,once,TRBJ1-2,TRBD1,CASSRDRGGYTF,TGTGCCAGCAGTCGCGACAGGGGTGGCTACACCTTC
TRBV29-1,15,-,TRBJ1-5,-,CNPNPRQDPIGPQHF,TGCAACCCGAACCCCAGACAGGATCCTATAGGGCCCCAGCATTTT
TRBV7-9,15,-,TRBJ1-6,-,CASSLGGSYNSPLHF,TGTGCCAGCAGCTTAGGAGGGTCCTATAATTCACCCCTCCACTTT
TRBV10-1,14,-,TRBJ2-1,-,CASPSGRHHNEQFF,TGCGCCAGCCCCAGCGGCAGGCACCACAATGAGCAGTTCTTC
TRBV4-2,15,-,TRBJ1-4,TRBD1,CASSQDGQGGEKLFF,TGTGCCAGCAGCCAAGATGGACAGGGAGGCGAAAAACTGTTTTTT
TRBV19,13,-,TRBJ2-2,-,CASSYTGTGELFF,TGTGCCAGTAGTTACACGGGGACCGGGGAGCTGTTTTTT
TRBV11-2,15,-,TRBJ2-7,TRBD1,CASSVLGTGSYEQYF,TGTGCCAGCAGCGTTCTGGGGACAGGCTCCTACGAGCAGTACTTC
TRBV6-4,15,-,TRBJ2-1,TRBD2,CASSEESGSYNEQFF,TGTGCCAGCAGTGAGGAAAGCGGGAGTTACAATGAGCAGTTCTTC
TRBV30,13,-,TRBJ1-2,TRBD1,CAWTAGQGKGYTF,TGTGCCTGGACCGCGGGACAGGGGAAAGGCTACACCTTC
TRBV7-9,12,-,TRBJ2-7,-,CASSPGLIEQYF,TGTGCCAGCAGCCCCGGACTCATCGAGCAGTACTTC
TRBV6-1,15,few,TRBJ2-5,TRBD2,CASSPTSGLGETQYF,TGTGCCAGCAGTCCGACTAGCGGGCTCGGCGAGACCCAGTACTTC
TRBV28,11,few,TRBJ1-2,-,CASSANRGYTF,TGTGCCAGCAGTGCAAACAGGGGCTACACCTTC
TRBV30,15,once,TRBJ1-1,TRBD1,CAWVTNRGRDTEAFF,TGTGCCTGGGTCACAAACAGGGGAAGGGACACTGAAGCTTTCTTT
TRBV2,13,-,TRBJ1-6,-,CARGANLNSPLHF,TGTGCCCGGGGGGCTAATCTAAATTCACCCCTCCACTTT
TRBV6-1,20,once,TRBJ2-7,TRBD2,CASSERLTGLAGGPAYEQYF,TGTGCCAGCAGTGAAAGGTTAACGGGACTAGCGGGAGGCCCCGCCTACGAGCAGTACTTC
TRBV28,15,-,TRBJ1-5,-,CASSLFTRVGQPQHF,TGTGCCAGCAGTTTATTTACCAGGGTAGGTCAGCCCCAGCATTTT
TRBV30,15,few,TRBJ1-6,TRBD1,CAWRGSQGAYSPLHF,TGTGCCTGGAGAGGATCACAGGGGGCTTATTCACCCCTCCACTTT
TRBV5-1,17,-,TRBJ2-2,-,CASKFESGQRATGELFF,TGCGCCAGCAAGTTTGAATCCGGACAGAGGGCCACCGGGGAGCTGTTTTTT
TRBV2,16,-,TRBJ2-3,TRBD2,CASSEWDLADPDTQYF,TGTGCCAGCAGTGAGTGGGACCTAGCGGATCCAGATACGCAGTATTTT
TRBV5-1,16,few,TRBJ2-2,TRBD1,CASSKDGQGVTGELFF,TGCGCCAGCAGCAAGGACGGACAGGGGGTAACCGGGGAGCTGTTTTTT
TRBV6-4,15,-,TRBJ1-2,-,CASSGWTSSGYGYTF,TGTGCCAGCAGCGGGTGGACCTCCAGCGGATATGGCTACACCTTC
TRBV28,15,once,TRBJ2-2,-,CASSLVAGDTGELFF,TGTGCCAGCAGTTTAGTCGCAGGGGACACCGGGGAGCTGTTTTTT
TRBV25-1,11,few,TRBJ2-1,-,CASSSYNEQFF,TGTGCCAGCAGTTCTTACAATGAGCAGTTCTTC
TRBV13,14,-,TRBJ2-5,TRBD2,CASSLGWGGETQYF,TGTGCCAGCAGCTTAGGCTGGGGAGGGGAGACCCAGTACTTC
TRBV5-1,13,-,TRBJ1-6,TRBD1,CASQTGGNSPLHF,TGCGCCAGCCAGACAGGGGGTAATTCACCCCTCCACTTT
TRBV11-2,15,-,TRBJ2-1,TRBD1,CASSLISDRADEQFF,TGTGCCAGCAGCTTAATCTCCGACAGGGCGGATGAGCAGTTCTTC
TRBV18,13,-,TRBJ2-7,-,CASSDSGSYEQYF,TGTGCCAGCTCAGATTCAGGGTCCTACGAGCAGTACTTC
TRBV15,15,-,TRBJ2-1,TRBD2,CATSGSGSTYNEQFF,TGTGCCACCAGCGGTAGCGGGAGCACCTACAATGAGCAGTTCTTC
TRBV7-7,15,-,TRBJ2-5,TRBD2,CASSLGGAGQETQYF,TGTGCTAGCAGCTTAGGAGGAGCGGGACAAGAGACCCAGTACTTC
TRBV3-1/TRBV3-2,14,-,TRBJ2-5,-,CASSQEVGEETQYF,TGTGCCAGCAGCCAAGAAGTCGGGGAAGAGACCCAGTACTTC
TRBV30,14,once,TRBJ2-7,-,CAWSGDIYSYEQYF,TGTGCCTGGAGTGGGGACATCTACTCCTACGAGCAGTACTTC
TRBV6-6,13,once,TRBJ2-1,-,CASSSLTSNEQFF,TGTGCCAGCAGTTCCCTGACTAGTAATGAGCAGTTCTTC
TRBV5-4,16,few,TRBJ2-7,-,CASSLGSIVGVYEQYF,TGTGCCAGCAGCTTGGGATCGATAGTGGGAGTCTACGAGCAGTACTTC
TRBV30,14,-,TRBJ1-2,TRBD1,CAWRSGGGLYGYTF,TGTGCCTGGAGGTCAGGAGGGGGCCTCTATGGCTACACCTTC
TRBV19,13,once,TRBJ1-1,-,CASSTGTNTEAFF,TGTGCCAGTAGTACCGGGACAAACACTGAAGCTTTCTTT
TRBV6-5,14,-,TRBJ2-1,TRBD2,CASRPGLADNEQFF,TGTGCCAGCAGGCCGGGACTAGCGGACAATGAGCAGTTCTTC
TRBV29-1,11,-,TRBJ1-2,-,CSVEPRLGYTF,TGCAGCGTTGAGCCCAGACTTGGCTACACCTTC
TRBV29-1,14,-,TRBJ2-1,TRBD1,CSVEDQQGLDEQFF,TGCAGCGTTGAAGATCAACAGGGGTTGGATGAGCAGTTCTTC
TRBV27,16,-,TRBJ2-7,TRBD1,CASSLPPGQGRGRQYF,TGTGCCAGCAGTTTACCTCCGGGACAGGGGAGGGGAAGGCAGTACTTC
TRBV6-5,14,-,TRBJ1-5,-,CASSYGEGGQPQHF,TGTGCCAGCAGTTACGGGGAGGGGGGTCAGCCCCAGCATTTT
TRBV11-2,16,-,TRBJ2-5,-,CASSAGTQGFKETQYF,TGTGCCAGCAGCGCTGGGACTCAAGGTTTCAAAGAGACCCAGTACTTC
TRBV5-5,15,-,TRBJ2-1,-,CASSPGRSSYNEQFF,TGTGCCAGCAGCCCGGGTAGGTCTTCCTACAATGAGCAGTTCTTC
TRBV7-3,14,-,TRBJ2-2,-,CATSPQAYTGELFF,TGTGCCACAAGCCCGCAGGCGTACACCGGGGAGCTGTTTTTT
TRBV13,13,-,TRBJ1-4,-,CASSFATNEKLFF,TGTGCCAGCAGCTTCGCAACTAATGAAAAACTGTTTTTT